The source of this T cell receptor (beta chain) is a study of T cells in Graves' hyperthyroidism and ophthalmopathy. This clonotype was seen a few times. Its specificity is not known. This CDR3 is 15 amino acids long. V gave up 2 bases and J gave up 2 bases; unmatched junction bases: 3. Using RNA transcripts as the source, TCR beta CDR3 regions were amplified. The TCR CDR3 first-round RT-PCR relied on the HTBI primer set. One entry per CDR3 protein, called by TCRdb with MiXCR from the multiplex PCR reads. Of 450,000 to 500,000 distinct CDR3 sequences listed, 22% are singletons. Each diagnosis drew on symptoms, thyroxine, TRAb, thyroid ultrasound and orbital computed tomography findings. General study results and limits: Most thyroid clonotypes with frequency above 0.001 were detected in blood.

The sequenced sample was blood. This clonotype was sampled from a woman aged 70-85 years with Graves' ophthalmopathy. The chain recombines TRBV12-3 or TRBV12-4 with TRBJ1-3, with 7 bases fitting TRBD1. The CDR3, as DNA: TGTGCCAGCAGTTTAATTCAGGGGGCTGGAAACACCATATATTTT. This translates into CASSLIQGAGNTIYF.